The 3 T cell receptor beta chains reported below all come from one sample, sequenced in a study of tumor-infiltrating lymphocytes in primary liver carcinoma. cDNA specific to TCR beta was made from 450 to 650 ng of total RNA, with a constant-region primer employed for priming. For TCR beta, libraries were produced by three nested multiplex PCR rounds using slightly modified ARM-PCR. The first two PCR rounds used TRBV1-TRBV30 forward primers with a C-beta reverse primer, 10 to 11 cycles each. TCRdb reprocessed the multiplex PCR reads with MiXCR, giving one entry per CDR3 protein. The sample consists of hundreds of thousands of distinct CDR3 sequences, 50% to 75% of them appearing once. The researchers obtained blood RNA from unsorted whole blood and also extracted germline DNA. The specimen sequenced was peripheral blood. The receptors were sampled from a woman in her twenties or thirties with primary liver carcinoma and hepatitis B virus infection.

This clonotype was seen once. The rearrangement joins TRBV28 to TRBJ1-4, with D hard to call. The ends were cut back, 8 bases at V and 3 bases at J, with 16 bases in the middle. The CDR3 extends over 15 amino acids. Germline V CDR1 and CDR2: MDHEN, SYDVKM. The CDR3 DNA reads TGTGCCAGCCTACGGGGTGGATTAGCTAATGAAAAACTGTTTTTT. Translated: CASLRGGLANEKLFF.

This clonotype was seen a few times. The V gene is TRBV28, the J gene TRBJ2-7, with TRBD1 as a possible D gene (6 bases). Germline V gene lookup returns CDR1 MDHEN and CDR2 SYDVKM. The CDR3 extends over 14 amino acids. Trimming shortened V by 7 bases and J by 3 bases, and 16 bases separated the two germline ends. In nucleotides, the CDR3 is TGTGCCAGCAAGGAACCGGGACAAAACTACGAGCAGTACTTC. It yields the protein CASKEPGQNYEQYF.

This sequence joins TRBV12-3 or TRBV12-4 and TRBJ2-1, with TRBD1 as a possible D gene (5 bases). The germline V and J ends were trimmed by 6 bases and 8 bases, with 20 bases remaining between them. The CDR3 is 15 amino acids. CDR3 nucleotide sequence: TGTGCCAGCAGAGCGACAGCCCCCCCGTGGGATGAGCAGTTCTTC. It specifies CASRATAPPWDEQFF.